Listed here are 26 T cell receptor beta chains from one sample, sequenced in a study of CD8+ T cells in alopecia areata. Reverse transcribed after extraction, RNA yielded cDNA as the sequencing template. Some clones are missing from TCRdb's copy, which holds only in-frame ones; the method was immunoSEQ multiplex PCR. The sample contains about 130,000 clones, 45% to 50% of which appear only once. The sequencing used CD8+ T cells sorted from blood, collected at week 0. The receptors come from a human donor with alopecia areata.

The chain has TRBV2 and TRBJ2-5; D is uncertain. The CDR3 contains 13 residues. Germline lookup yields CDR1 SNHLY and CDR2 FYNNEI. V dropped 4 bases and J dropped 2 bases, with 8 bases sitting between them. The chain's CDR3 is CASSVLRQETQYF. The CDR3 bases are TGTGCCAGCAGTGTGCTGCGTCAAGAGACCCAGTACTTC.

The J gene is TRBJ1-5, the V gene TRBV7-9, with D perhaps matching TRBD1 (5 bases). This CDR3 is 15 amino acids long. Trimming cost V 5 bases and J 4 bases, with 15 bases left between them. CDR1 and CDR2 from the germline V gene are SEHNR and FQNEAQ (reference sequence). In DNA, the CDR3 is TGTGCCAGCAGCCTCGGGACCGCGGGGAATCAGCCCCAGCATTTT. Residues: CASSLGTAGNQPQHF. Full variable domain (missing parts from reference TRBV7-9 and TRBJ1-5): DTGVSQNPRHKITKRGQNVTFRCDPISEHNRLYWYRQTLGQGPEFLTYFQNEAQLEKSRLLSDRFSAERPKGSFSTLEIQRTEQGDSAMYLCASSLGTAGNQPQHFGDGTRLSIL.

V is TRBV29-1 and J is TRBJ2-5; D gene ambiguous. The V gene lost 6 bases and the J gene lost 1 base, with 6 bases spanning the gap. CDR1 is SQVTM, CDR2 ANQGSEA, per germline. The CDR3 has 11 residues. CDR3 DNA: TGCAGCGTCTACATCCAAGAGACCCAGTACTTC. Its translation is CSVYIQETQYF. The entire variable domain, with the rest obtained from reference TRBV29-1 and TRBJ2-5, is as follows: SAVISQKPSRDICQRGTSLTIQCQVDSQVTMMFWYRQQPGQSLTLIATANQGSEATYESGFVIDKFPISRPNLTFSTLTVSNMSPEDSSIYLCSVYIQETQYFGPGTRLLVL.

The chain couples TRBV7-9 to TRBJ2-7, with D hard to call. CDR3 length equals 15 residues. V was trimmed by 3 bases and J by 2 bases, leaving 14 bases between them. Germline loops: CDR1 SEHNR, CDR2 FQNEAQ (reference sequence). The CDR3 bases are TGTGCCAGCAGCTTGAGACCGATGCCTACCTACGAGCAGTACTTC. Translation: CASSLRPMPTYEQYF.

This clone was counted a few times. This chain connects TRBV7-8 to TRBJ2-3; 9 bases are a match to TRBD2. Trimming took 3 bases from V and 2 from J; bases not matched to a gene: 3. The CDR3 totals 15 residues. CDR1 and CDR2 (germline): SGHVS, FQNEAQ. The CDR3 sequence is CASSFQRGATDTQYF. DNA for the CDR3: TGTGCCAGCAGCTTCCAGCGGGGGGCCACAGATACGCAGTATTTT.

This clone was detected a few times. This chain connects TRBV6-5 to TRBJ2-1; perhaps TRBD2 as D (5 bases). Trimming pared 3 bases from V and 4 bases from J, leaving 16 bases between. Germline V gene sequence: CDR1 MNHEY, CDR2 SVGAGI. The CDR3 has 16 residues. CDR3 nucleotide sequence: TGTGCCAGCAGTTATGAGGGCCTAGATCGATACAATGAGCAGTTCTTC. Protein: CASSYEGLDRYNEQFF.

The table lists this clone with a few counts. Within the sample, other DNA sequences also encode this same CDR3. This sequence joins TRBV19 and TRBJ2-1; 8 positions agree with TRBD2. J lost 2 bases, V lost 1 base, and 1 base had no gene match. Germline assignment: CDR1 LNHDA and CDR2 SQIVND (reference sequence). CDR3 size: 15 residues. CDR3 in DNA: TGTGCCAGTAGTATAGTAGCGGGGCCCTACAATGAGCAGTTCTTC. Its protein is CASSIVAGPYNEQFF.

As regards this clone: Just one base apart from a much larger clone, this may be a read error. The genes are TRBV7-6 and TRBJ2-7; D not resolved. Deletions cut 1 base from V and 0 bases from J, with 7 bases between. The CDR3 totals 14 residues. CDR1 and CDR2 from the germline V gene are SGHVS and FNYEAQ. The CDR3 nucleotides are TGTGCCAGCAGCTTAGAAGTGAACTCCTACGAGCAGTACTTC. Its protein is CASSLEVNSYEQYF.

This chain connects TRBV5-4 to TRBJ1-2; weak D call: TRBD1 (6 bases). CDR3 length equals 14 residues. Germline V gene data show CDR1 as SGHNT and CDR2 as YYREEE (reference sequence). Trimming took 0 bases from V and 4 from J, leaving 10 bases between them. The CDR3 bases are TGTGCCAGCAGCTTGGGGCCGGGGGCCTATGGCTACACCTTC. Its protein is CASSLGPGAYGYTF. The variable domain in full, completed from reference TRBV5-4 and TRBJ1-2, reads ETGVTQSPTHLIKTRGQQVTLRCSSQSGHNTVSWYQQALGQGPQFIFQYYREEENGRGNFPPRFSGLQFPNYSSELNVNALELDDSALYLCASSLGPGAYGYTFGSGTRLTVV.

In this sample, this clone turned up a few times. V and J are TRBV6-5 and TRBJ1-1; D unclear. Germline CDR1 is MNHEY and CDR2 is SVGAGI. There are 12 residues in the CDR3. Trimming took off 6 bases at V and 4 bases at J, with 9 bases between the two ends. CDR3 loop: CASSTAGTEAFF. CDR3 in DNA: TGTGCCAGCAGCACGGCCGGCACTGAAGCTTTCTTT.

The genes are TRBV15 and TRBJ2-7; a weak D match, TRBD1 (5 bases). CDR1 LNHNV and CDR2 YYDKDF come from the germline V gene (reference sequence). There are 13 residues in the CDR3. V lost 8 bases and J lost 0, with 11 bases in between. CDR3 sequence: CATGEGDSYEQYF. The DNA of the CDR3 is TGTGCCACCGGTGAAGGGGACTCCTACGAGCAGTACTTC.

The chain links TRBV4-1 to TRBJ2-2; 8 bases match TRBD1. The CDR3 runs to 16 residues. With V trimmed by 5 bases and J by 1 base, 6 bases remained unmatched. CDR1 is MGHRA and CDR2 is YSYEKL in the germline V gene. The CDR3 here is CASSWGTGGNTGELFF. The DNA for the CDR3 is TGCGCCAGCAGCTGGGGAACAGGGGGGAACACCGGGGAGCTGTTTTTT.

The CDR3 spells CAWIQDFGKTEYEQYF. In DNA, the CDR3 is TGTGCCTGGATTCAAGACTTTGGCAAGACAGAATACGAGCAGTACTTC. The genes are TRBV30 and TRBJ2-7; a possible D gene is TRBD1 (5 bases). The ends were cut back, 4 bases at V and 4 bases at J, with 23 bases in the middle. Germline assignment: CDR1 GTSNPN and CDR2 SVGIG (reference sequence). The CDR3 is made up of 16 amino acids.

The gene calls are TRBV13 and TRBJ2-1, with D possibly matching TRBD1 (6 bases). V gave up 4 bases and J gave up 7 bases, with 8 bases separating them. The CDR3 extends over 12 amino acids. The germline V gene encodes CDR1 PRHDT and CDR2 FYEKMQ (reference sequence). CDR3: CASSSQGNEQFF. In nucleotides, the CDR3 is TGTGCCAGCAGCTCCCAGGGGAATGAGCAGTTCTTC.

The V gene is TRBV2, the J gene TRBJ2-7; a weak D match, TRBD1 (5 bases). The CDR3 length is 12 residues. CDR1 is SNHLY, CDR2 FYNNEI, per germline. The V gene lost 5 bases and the J gene lost 6 bases, with 11 bases spanning the gap. The CDR3 DNA follows: TGTGCCAGCAGTCCTCAGGGTGGCGAGCAGTACTTC. It translates to CASSPQGGEQYF.

The genes are TRBV30 and TRBJ1-5; perhaps TRBD1 as D (5 bases). V shed 3 bases and J shed 7 bases, with 13 bases lying between them. Germline V gene data show CDR1 as GTSNPN and CDR2 as SVGIG (reference sequence). The CDR3 has 13 residues. In DNA, the CDR3 is TGTGCCTGGAGCCCTCTGGGGGGACAGCCCCAGCATTTT. It yields the protein CAWSPLGGQPQHF.

This clone was recorded a few times. The V gene is TRBV6-5, the J gene TRBJ1-1, with unresolved D. V lost 4 bases and J 1 base, leaving 7 bases between the germline ends. The CDR3 is 13 residues long. Germline assignment: CDR1 MNHEY and CDR2 SVGAGI. CDR3 in amino acids: CASSWTWNTEAFF. CDR3 coding DNA: TGTGCCAGCAGTTGGACCTGGAACACTGAAGCTTTCTTT.

The chain uses TRBV7-2 and TRBJ2-1; 10 bases agree with TRBD1. Looked up from germline, CDR1 is SGHTA and CDR2 is FQGNSA. CDR3 length: 16 residues. The V and J ends lost 3 bases and 4 bases, in that order; junction bases with no gene match: 6. For the CDR3, the DNA is TGTGCCAGCAGCTTTTACCCGGGACAGGGGTACAATGAGCAGTTCTTC. This codes for CASSFYPGQGYNEQFF.

The sample holds a few counts of this clone. V and J are TRBV30 and TRBJ2-1; TRBD1 agrees at 8 bases. This CDR3 has 14 residues. After removal of 0 bases from V and 8 bases from J, the junction contained 6 bases not matched to a gene. Per germline, CDR1 GTSNPN and CDR2 SVGIG (reference sequence). The CDR3 protein is CAWSVGAGGYEQFF. CDR3 DNA: TGTGCCTGGAGTGTGGGGGCAGGGGGCTATGAGCAGTTCTTC.

This clone came up a few times. This rearrangement joins TRBV6-5 to TRBJ2-5; 8 bases fit TRBD2. Germline CDR1 MNHEY, CDR2 SVGAGI. The length of the CDR3 is 15 residues. J was trimmed by 4 bases and V by 8 bases; bases with no gene match: 12. This chain's CDR3 is CASWGNGGAGETQYF. The CDR3 DNA is TGTGCCAGCTGGGGTAACGGGGGGGCCGGAGAGACCCAGTACTTC.

V and J are TRBV30 and TRBJ1-2, with D maybe TRBD1 (5 bases). The V end lost 2 bases, the J end lost 3 bases, and 19 bases lay between the germline ends. Germline loops: CDR1 GTSNPN, CDR2 SVGIG (reference sequence). The length of the CDR3 is 16 residues. CDR3 in amino acids: CAWSPSFLGRDYGYTF. Here the CDR3 DNA reads TGTGCCTGGAGTCCCTCGTTCTTGGGGCGCGACTATGGCTACACCTTC. Variable domain in full (rest from reference TRBV30 and TRBJ1-2): SQTIHQWPATLVQPVGSPLSLECTVEGTSNPNLYWYRQAAGRGLQLLFYSVGIGQISSEVPQNLSASRPQDRQFILSSKKLLLSDSGFYLCAWSPSFLGRDYGYTFGSGTRLTVV.

The V and J genes are TRBV27 and TRBJ1-1; D unclear. Germline CDR1 is MNHEY and CDR2 is SMNVEV (reference sequence). V lost 4 bases, J lost 0 bases, and 9 bases lay in between. This CDR3 comprises 14 residues. This CDR3 is CASSSLSMNTEAFF. The CDR3 nucleotides read TGTGCCAGCAGTTCCCTGAGCATGAACACTGAAGCTTTCTTT.

This clone was counted only a few times. V usage is TRBV15 and J usage is TRBJ1-6; D is unclear. Per the germline V gene, CDR1 is LNHNV and CDR2 is YYDKDF (reference sequence). CDR3 length equals 15 residues. V was cut by 3 bases and J by 9 bases, with 15 bases left in between. The CDR3 spells CATSSLPAGVSPLHF. Here the CDR3 DNA reads TGTGCCACCAGCAGCCTACCAGCGGGCGTTTCACCCCTCCACTTT. Filled out from reference TRBV15 and TRBJ1-6, the complete variable domain reads DAMVIQNPRYQVTQFGKPVTLSCSQTLNHNVMYWYQQKSSQAPKLLFHYYDKDFNNEADTPDNFQSRRPNTSFCFLDIRSPGLGDTAMYLCATSSLPAGVSPLHFGNGTRLTVT.

This clone was picked up a small number of times. The chain recombines TRBV7-9 with TRBJ1-4; 9 positions match TRBD1. The CDR3 runs to 15 residues. The germline V gene has CDR1 SEHNR and CDR2 FQNEAQ (reference sequence). V lost 2 bases, J lost 5 bases, and 3 bases stayed unmatched. CDR3 amino acids: CASSLLGQGNEKLFF. The CDR3 bases are TGTGCCAGCAGCTTACTAGGACAGGGGAATGAAAAACTGTTTTTT.

Only a few counts were recorded for this clone. The chain uses TRBV19 and TRBJ2-7; D ambiguous. Trimming pared 5 bases from V and 2 bases from J, leaving 13 bases between. Per the germline V gene, CDR1 is LNHDA and CDR2 is SQIVND (reference sequence). This CDR3 region has 14 residues. As DNA, the CDR3 is TGTGCCAGTAGTGACCTCGGGTTACCCTACGAGCAGTACTTC. It codes for CASSDLGLPYEQYF.

The chain joins TRBV30 to TRBJ1-1; D not resolved. Germline lookup yields CDR1 GTSNPN and CDR2 SVGIG (reference sequence). CDR3 length: 8 residues. The CDR3 spells CVANEAFF. The DNA for the CDR3 is TGTGTGGCCAATGAAGCTTTCTTT.